This passage covers 21 T cell receptor beta chains from one sample sequenced in a study of cytotoxic CD8 clonotypes in ibrutinib-treated CLL (dated by TCRdb to the early 2020s). The intended sense of this specimen's time point label: progressive disease on ibrutinib. The library was prepared using the immunoSEQ multiplex PCR assay. TCRdb re-hosts the immuneACCESS table, in-frame sequences only. Its copies lack some clones; in the studies checked, an unresolved V gene accounts for under half of them, and the cause for the rest is not known. This sample holds about 35,000 clones; 71% were observed only once. The ten largest account for approximately 16% of the sample. The sample in question was PBMCs, obtained at disease progression, from a patient treated with ibrutinib. The receptors were gathered from a human donor with chronic lymphocytic leukemia.

This chain links TRBV5-8 with TRBJ1-6, with TRBD1 matching over 8 bases. Germline V gives CDR1 SGHTS, CDR2 YDEGEE. The V gene end was trimmed by 3 bases and the J gene end by 6 bases; junction bases not matched to a gene: 2. CDR3 length: 14 residues. CDR3: CASSSDRANSPLHF. CDR3 DNA sequence: TGTGCCAGCAGCTCGGACAGGGCTAATTCACCCCTCCACTTT.

This sequence joins TRBV29-1 and TRBJ2-5, with 11 bases aligning to TRBD1. Per the germline V gene, CDR1 is SQVTM and CDR2 is ANQGSEA. The CDR3 runs to 12 residues. The J segment lost 5 bases and the V segment lost 7 bases, leaving 3 bases of the junction unmatched. CDR3: CSAGTGGETQYF. DNA for the CDR3: TGCAGCGCCGGGACAGGGGGTGAGACCCAGTACTTC.

There are a few counts of this clone. The chain links TRBV15 to TRBJ2-4; TRBD2 might be the D (6 bases). V was trimmed by 0 bases and J by 8 bases, leaving 11 bases between them. Germline CDR1 LNHNV, CDR2 YYDKDF (reference sequence). This CDR3 contains 14 residues. CDR3: CATSRDSGGYIQYF. The CDR3 DNA is TGTGCCACCAGCAGAGACTCCGGGGGATACATTCAGTACTTC. The full variable domain, its missing parts supplied by reference TRBV15 and TRBJ2-4, is DAMVIQNPRYQVTQFGKPVTLSCSQTLNHNVMYWYQQKSSQAPKLLFHYYDKDFNNEADTPDNFQSRRPNTSFCFLDIRSPGLGDTAMYLCATSRDSGGYIQYFGAGTRLSVL.

Worth noting for this clone: In the same sample, other DNA sequences code for this CDR3. J is TRBJ1-5 and V is TRBV2, with 7 bases aligning to TRBD1. V lost 6 bases, J lost 7 bases, and 24 bases stayed unmatched. Germline assignment: CDR1 SNHLY and CDR2 FYNNEI. The CDR3 length is 19 residues. CDR3 in DNA: TGTGCCAGCAGCTACGACATAGGGGGCGGTGTCAGCCGCGGGCAGCCCCAGCATTTT. Its translation is CASSYDIGGGVSRGQPQHF.

The chain carries TRBV5-1 and TRBJ2-3; 8 bases fit TRBD2. CDR1 is SGHRS and CDR2 is YFSETQ in the germline V gene. This CDR3 has 15 residues. V lost 2 bases to trimming and J lost 7 bases; unmatched junction nucleotides: 9. The CDR3 nucleotides are TGCGCCAGCAGCTTCGGGACTAGTGGTTTAAATACGCAGTATTTT. It yields the protein CASSFGTSGLNTQYF.

The V call is TRBV4-2, the J call TRBJ2-1, with a weak D call TRBD2 (6 bases). The length of the CDR3 is 14 residues. From germline, CDR1 is LGHNA and CDR2 YNFKEQ. V was cut by 4 bases and J by 1 base, with 8 bases left in between. The CDR3 reads CASSLAGSYNEQFF. The CDR3 DNA sequence: TGTGCCAGCAGCCTGGCGGGGTCCTACAATGAGCAGTTCTTC.

This clone was detected only once. The chain carries TRBV6-1 and TRBJ2-1; D is uncertain. Trimming left V 5 bases short and J 8 bases short, with 10 bases between. The CDR3 totals 12 residues. Germline CDR1 MNHNS, CDR2 SASEGT. The CDR3 reads CASSPPTYEQFF. The CDR3 region has the DNA TGTGCCAGCAGTCCACCTACGTATGAGCAGTTCTTC.

Concerning this clone: A much larger clone is a single base away; this may be a read error. The chain is built from TRBV6-1 and TRBJ1-5; the D is unclear. V was clipped by 5 bases and J by 3 bases, with 11 bases between them. The germline gives CDR1 MNHNS, CDR2 SASEGT. The CDR3 totals 14 residues. The CDR3 DNA is TGTGCCAGCAGTTGGAACACAATCAATCAGCCCCAGCATTTT. Translation gives CASSWNTINQPQHF.

This clone turned up a few times. The V gene is TRBV19, the J gene TRBJ1-5; D is unclear. Trimming removed 5 bases at V and 3 bases at J, with 8 bases between. The germline CDR1 and CDR2 sequences are LNHDA and SQIVND (reference sequence). The CDR3 is 13 residues long. CDR3 loop: CASSEALNQPQHF. Here the CDR3 DNA reads TGTGCCAGTAGTGAGGCTCTCAATCAGCCCCAGCATTTT.

The genes are TRBV2 and TRBJ1-1, with D maybe TRBD1 (6 bases). The CDR3 has 13 residues. Trimming took off 3 bases at V and 4 bases at J, with 9 bases between the two ends. Per germline, CDR1 SNHLY and CDR2 FYNNEI. The CDR3 sequence is CASSDTGPTEAFF. The CDR3 DNA sequence: TGTGCCAGCAGTGATACAGGGCCCACTGAAGCTTTCTTT.

J is TRBJ1-1 and V is TRBV19, with 9 bases identical to TRBD1. In germline, CDR1 is LNHDA, CDR2 SQIVND (reference sequence). The CDR3 is 15 amino acids. With V trimmed by 6 bases and J by 4 bases, 9 bases remained unmatched. The CDR3 region has the DNA TGTGCCAGTAGGCGGTCACAGGGGGCAGGCACTGAAGCTTTCTTT. Residues: CASRRSQGAGTEAFF. The full variable domain, completed using reference TRBV19 and TRBJ1-1, is DGGITQSPKYLFRKEGQNVTLSCEQNLNHDAMYWYRQDPGQGLRLIYYSQIVNDFQKGDIAEGYSVSREKKESFPLTVTSAQKNPTAFYLCASRRSQGAGTEAFFGQGTRLTVV.

The chain uses TRBV2 and TRBJ2-7, with D perhaps given as TRBD1 or TRBD2 (5 bases each). The CDR3 extends over 13 amino acids. Trimming took off 7 bases at V and 3 bases at J, with 13 bases between the two ends. Germline-derived CDR1 and CDR2 are SNHLY and FYNNEI. The DNA of the CDR3 is TGTGCCAGCATGGGGGTAGGGGACTACGAGCAGTACTTC. Translation: CASMGVGDYEQYF.

This clone was counted a single time. The rearrangement uses TRBV23-1 and TRBJ2-5, with 12 positions matching TRBD1. TRBV23-1 falls under the ORF class, with uncertain function. The CDR3 covers 18 residues. With 10 bases clipped from V and 2 bases from J, the junction kept 17 bases outside the gene matches. CDR3 residues: CATNPGTGGGGRQETQYF. Written as DNA, the CDR3 is TGCGCCACAAACCCCGGGACAGGGGGCGGAGGAAGGCAAGAGACCCAGTACTTC.

The chain recombines TRBV2 with TRBJ1-6, with D tentatively TRBD1 (5 bases). Germline lookup yields CDR1 SNHLY and CDR2 FYNNEI. The ends were cut back, 3 bases at V and 9 bases at J, with 15 bases in the middle. The CDR3 totals 15 residues. The chain's CDR3 is CASSDEGMVGSPLHF. The CDR3, as DNA: TGTGCCAGCAGTGATGAGGGGATGGTGGGTTCACCCCTCCACTTT.

The rearrangement uses TRBV7-6 and TRBJ2-2; D not certain. Trimming took 0 bases from V and 3 from J, leaving 11 bases between them. The germline V gene encodes CDR1 SGHVS and CDR2 FNYEAQ. The CDR3 has 16 amino acids. Written as DNA, the CDR3 is TGTGCCAGCAGCTTAGCGCAAATCGGTTACACCGGGGAGCTGTTTTTT. The encoded protein is CASSLAQIGYTGELFF.

The rearrangement links TRBV5-1 to TRBJ2-5; TRBD2 is a possible D gene (6 bases). The CDR3 is 15 residues long. Germline V gene lookup returns CDR1 SGHRS and CDR2 YFSETQ. V lost 4 bases, J lost 3 bases, and 16 bases lay in between. The CDR3 protein is CASSPTPGGEETQYF. Here the CDR3 DNA reads TGCGCCAGCAGCCCTACCCCCGGGGGAGAAGAGACCCAGTACTTC.

Comment on this clone: At one end, the junction sequence differs from germline, possibly due to a read error. The J gene is TRBJ2-5, the V gene TRBV7-7; D gene unclear. Germline CDR1 reads SSHAT; CDR2 reads FNYEAQ (reference sequence). The CDR3 contains 13 residues. CDR3 loop: CASSARVGETQYF. CDR3 in DNA: TGTGCTAGCAGCGCACGTGTGGGGGAGACCCAGTACTTC.

The chain combines TRBV6-1 with TRBJ2-2; D not certain. Trimming removed 0 bases from V and 4 bases from J, with 6 bases in between. Per germline, CDR1 MNHNS and CDR2 SASEGT. This CDR3 has 14 amino acids. The CDR3 coding sequence is TGTGCCAGCAGTGAAGCCCCATCCACCGGGGAGCTGTTTTTT. Translated: CASSEAPSTGELFF.

CDR3 in amino acids: CASLFDGQGNTEAFF. The CDR3 region has the DNA TGTGCCAGCCTCTTTGACGGGCAGGGGAACACTGAAGCTTTCTTT. The V call is TRBV19, the J call TRBJ1-1, with D perhaps TRBD1 (5 bases). Trimming removed 9 bases from V and 1 base from J, with 18 bases in between. The CDR3 extends over 15 amino acids. CDR1 and CDR2 from the germline V gene are LNHDA and SQIVND (reference sequence).

The chain carries TRBV2 and TRBJ1-3; 7 nucleotides agree with TRBD1. Germline trimming cut 3 bases from V and 0 bases from J; bases unmatched to any gene: 5. CDR1 is SNHLY, CDR2 FYNNEI, per germline. CDR3 length: 16 residues. The CDR3 spells CASSDRGTFSGNTIYF. DNA of the CDR3: TGTGCCAGCAGTGACAGGGGGACCTTCTCTGGAAACACCATATATTTT.

This clone was detected many times. The rearrangement joins TRBV9 to TRBJ1-5, with D unresolved. The CDR3 covers 13 residues. Trimming removed 0 bases from V and 5 bases from J, with 6 bases in between. The germline V gene has CDR1 SGDLS and CDR2 YYNGEE. The CDR3 here is CASSVGRDQPQHF. Written as DNA, the CDR3 is TGTGCCAGCAGCGTAGGTAGAGATCAGCCCCAGCATTTT.